The entry that follows covers one T cell receptor beta chain sequence. In the original analysis: Counts of nucleated cells, estimated from reference gene primer amplification, were obtained. Using immunoSEQ multiplex PCR, the repertoire was profiled, and TCRdb retains in-frame clones only, with some absent. That table furnishes V, J and clone size, whereas the DNA furnished D and trimming. This table has around 500,000 clones, approximately 87% appearing once. This sample is part of a study of blood T cell repertoires in COVID-19. Across the study: Sources were T cells, B-cell-depleted T cells, or PBMCs; the material itself was cDNA or gDNA.

Allocation to cohorts depended on clinical history reported by the participants. Trimming removed 1 base from V and 4 bases from J, with 21 bases in between. The CDR3 extends over 18 amino acids. Per the germline V gene, CDR1 is SNHLY and CDR2 is FYNNEI. Sequencing was carried out using PBMCs or T cells enriched from blood (not recorded which). The chain carries TRBV2 and TRBJ2-3; maybe TRBD1 (9 bases). The receptor's source is a woman aged 40 to 55 who had recovered from COVID-19. The CDR3: CASSEGRGGQGSADTQYF. The CDR3 bases are TGTGCCAGCAGTGAAGGCCGGGGGGGACAGGGCTCTGCAGATACGCAGTATTTT. The full variable domain, with the rest looked up from reference TRBV2 and TRBJ2-3, is EPEVTQTPSHQVTQMGQEVILRCVPISNHLYFYWYRQILGQKVEFLVSFYNNEISEKSEIFDDQFSVERPDGSNFTLKIRSTKLEDSAMYFCASSEGRGGQGSADTQYFGPGTRLTVL.